The next 2 T cell receptor beta chains were all read from a single sample in a study of shared clonotypes between healthy human individuals. TCRdb's copy holds only in-frame clones and misses some; the assay was immunoSEQ multiplex PCR. The sample has a few million clones; around 90% are singletons. Sequenced sample: naive CD4+ T cells sorted from blood. Subset defined: CD45RA+ positively selected. All receptors derive from a man aged 18 to 35 in good health.

The chain recombines TRBV19 with TRBJ2-1, with 9 bases fitting TRBD2. V lost 4 bases, J lost 9 bases, and 7 bases stayed unmatched. CDR3 length equals 14 residues. From germline, CDR1 is LNHDA and CDR2 SQIVND (reference sequence). The CDR3 DNA sequence: TGTGCCAGTAGTAGGGTAGCGGGAGAGGGTGAGCAGTTCTTC. Its translation: CASSRVAGEGEQFF.

V usage is TRBV2 and J usage is TRBJ1-5; D is possibly TRBD1 (5 bases). The CDR3 covers 14 residues. The germline V and J ends were trimmed by 6 bases and 4 bases, with 13 bases remaining between them. Germline CDR1 and CDR2: SNHLY and FYNNEI. The CDR3 sequence is CASSPLKGNQPQHF. The DNA for the CDR3 is TGTGCCAGCAGCCCGCTGAAGGGGAATCAGCCCCAGCATTTT.